This TCR beta chain was retrieved from a study of chemoradiotherapy in HPV16-positive cancers. Only in-frame clones appear in the TCRdb table, and some are missing; sequencing was by immunoSEQ multiplex PCR. The data show just over 7,500 clones, 70% to 85% seen once. Study outcomes and limitations: HPV-responsive T-cell expansion during chemoradiotherapy was linked to improved recurrence-free survival in HPV16-positive patients. Only a couple of HPV16-positive patients supplied the functional HPV-specificity definition.

This clone came up a few times. Its antigen is not known. This sequence was found in a human donor with HPV-associated anogenital cancer. The source was blood, collected from a patient who underwent chemoradiotherapy.

This CDR3 reads CASSASRNGYTF. In nucleotides, the CDR3 is TGTGCCAGCAGTGCTAGCAGGAATGGCTACACCTTC. J is TRBJ1-2 and V is TRBV2; D remains unclear. CDR3 length: 12 residues. The V end was cut by 4 bases, the J end by 6 bases, with 9 bases between. CDR1 is SNHLY and CDR2 is FYNNEI in the germline V gene.